Shown below are 13 T cell receptor beta chains from a single sample sequenced in a study of T cells in Graves' hyperthyroidism and ophthalmopathy. Researchers took RNA transcripts and amplified the TCR beta CDR3 regions from them. The HTBI set primed first-round TCR CDR3 RT-PCR. One entry per CDR3 protein, called by TCRdb with MiXCR from the multiplex PCR reads. This table holds hundreds of thousands of distinct CDR3 sequences, 38% found once. The sequencing sample was made of blood. Receptors originate from a man younger than 35 with Graves' hyperthyroidism.

The gene calls are TRBV19 and TRBJ1-5, with 7 positions matching TRBD1. V shed 9 bases and J 0 bases; nucleotides not matched to a gene: 14. The CDR3 length is 17 residues. Germline V lookup: CDR1 LNHDA, CDR2 SQIVND (reference sequence). DNA of the CDR3: TGTGCCAGCAGTTACGGGACAGATTTATATAGCAATCAGCCCCAGCATTTT. It translates to CASSYGTDLYSNQPQHF.

The rearrangement joins TRBV9 to TRBJ1-4, with D perhaps TRBD1 (6 bases). This CDR3 comprises 16 residues. Germline loops: CDR1 SGDLS, CDR2 YYNGEE. The V gene lost 4 bases and the J gene lost 4 bases, with 17 bases spanning the gap. DNA of the CDR3: TGTGCCAGCAGCTCTCAAGGGGGGGGGCATAATGAAAAACTGTTTTTT. The encoded protein is CASSSQGGGHNEKLFF.

The chain is built from TRBV29-1 and TRBJ2-7; possibly TRBD2 for D (5 bases). The germline V and J ends were trimmed by 7 bases and 5 bases, with 6 bases remaining between them. Germline V gene lookup returns CDR1 SQVTM and CDR2 ANQGSEA. The CDR3 is 9 amino acids. Here the CDR3 DNA reads TGCAGCGGGAGGCACGAGCAGTACTTC. This sequence encodes CSGRHEQYF.

The V call is TRBV29-1, the J call TRBJ1-1; tentatively, D is TRBD1 (6 bases). CDR3 length: 13 residues. With 7 bases removed from V and 3 bases from J, the gap between germline ends came to 15 bases. Germline lookup yields CDR1 SQVTM and CDR2 ANQGSEA. The CDR3 region is CSALRGGDTEAFF. The DNA for the CDR3 is TGCAGCGCCCTCAGGGGAGGGGACACTGAAGCTTTCTTT.

This clonotype showed up just a few times. This chain links TRBV6-1 with TRBJ1-5, with a tentative D call TRBD1 (6 bases). Germline CDR1 and CDR2: MNHNS and SASEGT. The CDR3 consists of 12 residues. Trimming took off 6 bases at V and 7 bases at J, with 10 bases between the two ends. This CDR3 reads CASREDRQPQHF. The DNA for the CDR3 is TGTGCCAGCAGGGAGGACAGACAGCCCCAGCATTTT.

This chain uses TRBV7-9 with TRBJ2-7; D is unresolved. Trimming took 3 bases from V and 5 from J, leaving 14 bases between them. This CDR3 has 14 amino acids. Germline loops: CDR1 SEHNR, CDR2 FQNEAQ (reference sequence). The CDR3 sequence: CASSFLEGTNEQYF. As DNA, the CDR3 is TGTGCCAGCAGCTTCTTAGAAGGAACCAACGAGCAGTACTTC. The whole variable domain, filled in from reference TRBV7-9 and TRBJ2-7, reads DTGVSQNPRHKITKRGQNVTFRCDPISEHNRLYWYRQTLGQGPEFLTYFQNEAQLEKSRLLSDRFSAERPKGSFSTLEIQRTEQGDSAMYLCASSFLEGTNEQYFGPGTRLTVT.

The gene calls are TRBV20-1 and TRBJ1-5; D call uncertain. CDR3 length equals 15 residues. Germline CDR1 is DFQATT and CDR2 is SNEGSKA (reference sequence). V lost 0 bases and J lost 5, with 14 bases in between. The CDR3 spells CSARDLKGWDQPQHF. As DNA, the CDR3 is TGCAGTGCTAGAGATCTAAAGGGTTGGGATCAGCCCCAGCATTTT.

The table lists this clonotype with a few counts. The V call is TRBV5-1, the J call TRBJ2-2; 9 bases are a match to TRBD1. Germline values: CDR1 SGHRS, CDR2 YFSETQ. V shed 0 bases, J shed 7 bases, and the junction held 4 bases outside the gene matches. The length of the CDR3 is 15 residues. CDR3 sequence (DNA): TGCGCCAGCAGCTTGGGGGACAGGGCGATCGGGGAGCTGTTTTTT. This encodes CASSLGDRAIGELFF.

This clonotype was seen just once. The chain carries TRBV5-1 and TRBJ2-7; D unclear. The CDR3 length is 15 residues. Germline lookup yields CDR1 SGHRS and CDR2 YFSETQ. V dropped 1 base and J dropped 5 bases, with 16 bases sitting between them. The CDR3 spells CASSLSGRSFDEQYF. CDR3 nucleotides: TGCGCCAGCAGCTTGTCAGGCAGGTCTTTTGACGAGCAGTACTTC.

There are many counts of this clonotype. Sequence at one end of the junction differs from germline and may be a read error. The genes are TRBV13 and TRBJ2-7, with 7 bases fitting TRBD1. The CDR3 has 14 residues. The germline V gene encodes CDR1 PRHDT and CDR2 FYEKMQ (reference sequence). CDR3 coding DNA: TGTGCCAGCAGCCTAGGGGACAGCACCTACGAGCAGTACTTC. This translates into CASSLGDSTYEQYF.

The gene calls are TRBV7-9 and TRBJ1-2; D possibly corresponds to TRBD1 (5 bases). This CDR3 has 12 amino acids. V was pared by 2 bases and J by 12 bases, with 13 bases between. Germline values: CDR1 SEHNR, CDR2 FQNEAQ (reference sequence). DNA of the CDR3: TGTGCCAGCAGCTTAACGGCAGGGAGAGACACCTTC. The encoded protein is CASSLTAGRDTF.

Ten or more counts support this clonotype. The chain couples TRBV10-3 to TRBJ2-7; TRBD2 matches at 8 bases. The trim removed 4 bases at V and 7 bases at J, leaving 12 bases unmatched. There are 15 residues in the CDR3. From germline, CDR1 is ENHRY and CDR2 SYGVKD. The CDR3 loop is CAISGDGTSKREQYF. The CDR3, as DNA: TGTGCCATCAGTGGGGACGGGACTAGTAAACGGGAGCAGTACTTC.

Only one count was recorded for this clonotype. One junction end does not reproduce the germline sequence, and a read error may be involved. This chain connects TRBV6-5 to TRBJ1-4; D not certain. Germline-derived CDR1 and CDR2 are MNHEY and SVGAGI. The CDR3 length is 15 residues. The CDR3 sequence is CAISYDPGGNEKLFF. The CDR3, as DNA: TGTGCCATCAGTTACGATCCGGGCGGGAATGAAAAACTGTTTTTT.